This T cell receptor beta chain was documented in a study of cytomegalovirus exposure and HLA in healthy donors. Study results and limitations: A few CMV-associated chains proved CMV antigen-specific in vitro.

PCR primers comprised 60 Vbeta and 13 Jbeta primers. In the original analysis: An analysis performed later counted about 80 million unique TCR beta chains (roughly 11 million of them shared). Sequenced by immunoSEQ multiplex PCR; TCRdb stores in-frame clones only, minus some. D and trimming were read from the DNA, whereas the V and J calls and clone size are those reported in that table. This sample carries about 55,000 clones, 55% to 65% of them seen once, and the ten largest clones take about 11%. This clone was seen once. What it binds is unknown. Germline V lookup: CDR1 MNHNS, CDR2 SASEGT. This CDR3 region has 14 residues. J was trimmed by 6 bases and V by 7 bases; bases with no gene match: 6.

The origin of this receptor is a human donor in good health. The chain carries TRBV6-1 and TRBJ1-1, with 12 positions matching TRBD1. The source material was PBMCs. The CDR3 region has the DNA TGTGCCAGCATGTCGGGACAGGGGGCTTCTGAAGCTTTCTTT. This translates into CASMSGQGASEAFF.